Below are 25 T cell receptor beta chains sequenced from a single sample in a study of OX40 agonist ivuxolimab in advanced cancers. The data were produced by immunoSEQ multiplex PCR, yet TCRdb's version contains in-frame clones alone and is incomplete. The data show tens of thousands of clones, with roughly 90% seen just once and 4.5% to 6% held by the top ten. The sample consisted of CD4+ or CD8+ T cells sorted from blood, taken in a trial of the OX40 agonist ivuxolimab. These receptors were collected from an adult with an advanced solid tumor such as melanoma, head and neck, liver or kidney cancer.

This chain joins TRBV7-9 and TRBJ2-5; TRBD1 is a possible D gene (6 bases). Between the trimmed V and J ends, which lost 1 base and 0 bases, there was a span of 12 bases. From germline, CDR1 is SEHNR and CDR2 FQNEAQ (reference sequence). The CDR3 length is 16 residues. In nucleotides, the CDR3 is TGTGCCAGCAGCTTAGGGACAGCGATATACCAAGAGACCCAGTACTTC. Translated: CASSLGTAIYQETQYF.

The rearrangement joins TRBV5-5 to TRBJ1-1; D gene unclear. Germline V gene data show CDR1 as SGHKS and CDR2 as YYEKEE (reference sequence). The CDR3 sequence is 13 residues long. Deletions cut 4 bases from V and 5 bases from J, with 12 bases between. Here the CDR3 reads CASSIDRWTEAFF. The DNA of the CDR3 is TGTGCCAGCAGCATAGATAGGTGGACTGAAGCTTTCTTT.

The rearrangement joins TRBV2 to TRBJ2-3; 11 bases align to TRBD2. V dropped 6 bases and J dropped 4; count of bases not matched to a gene: 6. The CDR3 spans 15 residues. CDR1 SNHLY and CDR2 FYNNEI come from the germline V gene. The CDR3: CASRGGLAVADTQYF. The DNA for the CDR3 is TGTGCCAGCAGGGGGGGACTAGCGGTAGCAGATACGCAGTATTTT.

V and J are TRBV7-8 and TRBJ1-1; no firm D call. The V gene's germline CDR1 is SGHVS and CDR2 FQNEAQ. This CDR3 region has 14 residues. V was shortened by 5 bases and J by 4 bases, with 14 bases between the two germline ends. Here the CDR3 reads CASSPSWRGTEAFF. The CDR3 nucleotides read TGTGCCAGCAGCCCCAGTTGGCGCGGCACTGAAGCTTTCTTT.

This sequence joins TRBV9 and TRBJ2-2; tentatively, D is TRBD1 (6 bases). This CDR3 spans 15 amino acids. CDR1 is SGDLS and CDR2 is YYNGEE in the germline V gene. V shed 5 bases and J shed 7 bases, with 18 bases lying between them. CDR3 sequence reads: CASSASGARGGELFF. The CDR3 DNA reads TGTGCCAGCAGTGCAAGCGGAGCCAGGGGCGGGGAGCTGTTTTTT. Variable domain in full (rest from reference TRBV9 and TRBJ2-2): DSGVTQTPKHLITATGQRVTLRCSPRSGDLSVYWYQQSLDQGLQFLIQYYNGEERAKGNILERFSAQQFPDLHSELNLSSLELGDSALYFCASSASGARGGELFFGEGSRLTVL.

The V gene is TRBV18, the J gene TRBJ2-5; D might be TRBD1 (6 bases). V lost 6 bases and J lost 7, with 18 bases in between. The germline V gene has CDR1 KGHSH and CDR2 LQKENI. The CDR3 runs to 14 residues. This CDR3 is CASSPDRSIGTQYF. In nucleotides, the CDR3 is TGTGCCAGCTCCCCCGACAGGTCAATCGGGACCCAGTACTTC.

The chain has TRBV27 and TRBJ1-6, with D perhaps TRBD1 (5 bases). V lost 6 bases and J 9 bases, leaving 9 bases between the germline ends. CDR1 is MNHEY, CDR2 SMNVEV, per germline (reference sequence). This CDR3 spans 12 amino acids. CDR3 residues: CASRQGGSPLHF. The CDR3 DNA sequence: TGTGCCAGCAGGCAGGGCGGTTCACCCCTCCACTTT.

The chain employs TRBV5-1 and TRBJ2-5; D possibly corresponds to TRBD1 (6 bases). There are 16 residues in the CDR3. The V end lost 2 bases, the J end lost 4 bases, and 18 bases lay between the germline ends. In germline, CDR1 is SGHRS, CDR2 YFSETQ. The CDR3 sequence: CASSLGRGAGRETQYF. The CDR3, as DNA: TGCGCCAGCAGCTTAGGCAGGGGCGCGGGCCGAGAGACCCAGTACTTC.

This chain links TRBV10-2 with TRBJ2-7; no clear D. The V gene lost 10 bases and the J gene lost 0 bases, with 13 bases spanning the gap. This CDR3 spans 13 amino acids. CDR1 WSHSY and CDR2 SAAADI come from the germline V gene. CDR3 in amino acids: CATKAQSSYEQYF. CDR3 nucleotides: TGCGCCACCAAGGCCCAAAGCTCCTACGAGCAGTACTTC.

The chain links TRBV6-5 to TRBJ1-6, with D maybe TRBD1 (5 bases). Deletions cut 6 bases from V and 9 bases from J, with 18 bases between. The CDR3 runs to 15 residues. Per the germline V gene, CDR1 is MNHEY and CDR2 is SVGAGI. DNA for the CDR3: TGTGCCAGCAGCCGCAATCAGGGTAGGGGTTCACCCCTCCACTTT. Amino acid sequence: CASSRNQGRGSPLHF.

The chain joins TRBV10-3 to TRBJ1-5; 8 bases line up with TRBD1. The length of the CDR3 is 15 residues. V lost 2 bases to trimming and J lost 2 bases; unmatched junction nucleotides: 2. Germline V CDR1 and CDR2: ENHRY, SYGVKD. CDR3 coding DNA: TGTGCCATCAGTGAGGACAGGGGAGGCAATCAGCCCCAGCATTTT. Protein: CAISEDRGGNQPQHF.

As DNA, the CDR3 is TGTGCCAGCAGCAGCCGACTAGCGGGGCACAATGAGCAGTTCTTC. Residues: CASSSRLAGHNEQFF. The chain links TRBV7-9 to TRBJ2-1; 11 nucleotides match TRBD2. The CDR3 totals 15 residues. V shed 5 bases, J shed 5 bases, and the junction held 5 bases outside the gene matches. Per germline, CDR1 SEHNR and CDR2 FQNEAQ (reference sequence).

J is TRBJ1-5 and V is TRBV19; 7 bases are shared with TRBD1. Germline lookup yields CDR1 LNHDA and CDR2 SQIVND (reference sequence). The V segment lost 3 bases and the J segment 2 bases; nucleotides outside the gene matches: 10. This CDR3 comprises 17 residues. The CDR3 DNA sequence: TGTGCCAGTAGTATGGAGACAGGGCGCCGGGGCAATCAGCCCCAGCATTTT. Its protein is CASSMETGRRGNQPQHF.

The chain links TRBV5-8 to TRBJ2-3, with 9 bases that match TRBD2. This CDR3 region has 15 residues. The V gene's germline CDR1 is SGHTS and CDR2 YDEGEE. V lost 4 bases to trimming and J lost 1 base; unmatched junction nucleotides: 4. The CDR3, as DNA: TGTGCCAGCAGCGCGGGGGGGGGCCGCACAGATACGCAGTATTTT. It is translated as CASSAGGGRTDTQYF.

The V gene is TRBV10-3, the J gene TRBJ2-7, with TRBD1 as a possible D gene (6 bases). The CDR3 consists of 12 residues. Germline CDR1 and CDR2: ENHRY and SYGVKD. V lost 10 bases and J 2 bases, leaving 12 bases between the germline ends. The CDR3 DNA follows: TGTGCCAGCCGGGACACCACCTACGAGCAGTACTTC. Translating it yields CASRDTTYEQYF.

The chain links TRBV5-6 to TRBJ1-2; 10 nucleotides agree with TRBD1. Germline V CDR1 and CDR2: SGHDT, YYEEEE. There are 15 residues in the CDR3. V lost 4 bases and J lost 8; bases outside the gene matches: 11. As DNA, the CDR3 is TGTGCCAGCAGCGGCCGGGACAGGGGAGTCGGCGGCTACACCTTC. Its translation is CASSGRDRGVGGYTF.

The chain uses TRBV7-9 and TRBJ2-1; D perhaps matches TRBD2 (7 bases). The CDR3 length is 13 residues. Germline V lookup: CDR1 SEHNR, CDR2 FQNEAQ (reference sequence). V was clipped by 3 bases and J by 10 bases, with 13 bases between them. CDR3 loop: CASSLAGAAEQFF. The CDR3 region has the DNA TGTGCCAGCAGCTTGGCGGGGGCGGCGGAGCAGTTCTTC.

This clone turned up a few times. The V call is TRBV5-5, the J call TRBJ2-2; D unresolved. The CDR3 covers 19 residues. Germline values: CDR1 SGHKS, CDR2 YYEKEE (reference sequence). V lost 2 bases to trimming and J lost 4 bases, with 24 bases between them. For the CDR3, the DNA is TGTGCCAGCAGCTTTAACGGATCTCGGGCGTTGCAGAGCACCGGGGAGCTGTTTTTT. Translation gives CASSFNGSRALQSTGELFF.

V gene TRBV19 combines with J gene TRBJ1-5, with TRBD1 matching over 9 bases. The CDR3 is 16 residues long. Trimming took 4 bases from V and 2 from J; bases not matched to a gene: 6. Germline CDR1 reads LNHDA; CDR2 reads SQIVND (reference sequence). The CDR3 region has the DNA TGTGCCAGTAGTACTACAGGGGGCTGGGGCAATCAGCCCCAGCATTTT. Translation gives CASSTTGGWGNQPQHF. Complete variable domain (other parts from reference TRBV19 and TRBJ1-5): DGGITQSPKYLFRKEGQNVTLSCEQNLNHDAMYWYRQDPGQGLRLIYYSQIVNDFQKGDIAEGYSVSREKKESFPLTVTSAQKNPTAFYLCASSTTGGWGNQPQHFGDGTRLSIL.

This chain links TRBV5-4 with TRBJ2-1; 10 bases are shared with TRBD1. The V segment lost 2 bases and the J segment 5 bases; nucleotides outside the gene matches: 1. The CDR3 is 14 amino acids. The germline CDR1 and CDR2 sequences are SGHNT and YYREEE (reference sequence). CDR3 DNA: TGTGCCAGCAGCTTCGGGACAGGGGACAATGAGCAGTTCTTC. The encoded protein is CASSFGTGDNEQFF.

The chain recombines TRBV7-8 with TRBJ2-7; possible D gene TRBD1, 5 bases. There are 17 residues in the CDR3. Germline V gene lookup returns CDR1 SGHVS and CDR2 FQNEAQ. The V gene lost 2 bases and the J gene lost 0 bases, with 17 bases spanning the gap. CDR3 DNA sequence: TGTGCCAGCAGCTTACAGAGACAGAGTCTGAGCTCCTACGAGCAGTACTTC. Encoded protein: CASSLQRQSLSSYEQYF.

This rearrangement joins TRBV7-8 to TRBJ2-1, with unresolved D. Trimming removed 3 bases at V and 8 bases at J, with 5 bases between. The V gene's germline CDR1 is SGHVS and CDR2 FQNEAQ. CDR3 length: 11 amino acids. The CDR3 sequence is CASSFRDEQFF. DNA of the CDR3: TGTGCCAGCAGCTTTCGAGATGAGCAGTTCTTC.

The sample holds one count of this clone. V is TRBV5-1 and J is TRBJ1-6, with 7 bases fitting TRBD1. The CDR3 totals 17 residues. J gave up 0 bases and V 0 bases, and 3 bases lay outside the gene matches. CDR1 SGHRS and CDR2 YFSETQ come from the germline V gene. CDR3 sequence (DNA): TGCGCCAGCAGCTTGGTGCCAGGGGGCTCCTATAATTCACCCCTCCACTTT. Its translation is CASSLVPGGSYNSPLHF. Combining the CDR3 with reference TRBV5-1 and TRBJ1-6 gives the whole variable domain KAGVTQTPRYLIKTRGQQVTLSCSPISGHRSVSWYQQTPGQGLQFLFEYFSETQRNKGNFPGRFSGRQFSNSRSEMNVSTLELGDSALYLCASSLVPGGSYNSPLHFGNGTRLTVT.

The chain has TRBV5-8 and TRBJ2-4; D perhaps matches TRBD1 (6 bases). V lost 4 bases, J lost 4 bases, and 15 bases lay in between. Germline V gene sequence: CDR1 SGHTS, CDR2 YDEGEE. The CDR3 is made up of 15 amino acids. This CDR3 reads CASSQRTASKNIQYF. In nucleotides, the CDR3 is TGTGCCAGCAGCCAAAGGACAGCCTCAAAAAACATTCAGTACTTC.

This chain connects TRBV11-3 to TRBJ1-2; tentatively, D is TRBD1 (6 bases). V shed 5 bases and J shed 7 bases, with 14 bases lying between them. This CDR3 has 13 amino acids. Looked up from germline, CDR1 is SGHNT and CDR2 is YENEEA. CDR3: CASSLRDTGGYTF. The CDR3 region has the DNA TGTGCCAGCAGCCTAAGGGACACAGGTGGCTACACCTTC.